The TCR beta chain described here comes from a study of long-term antiretroviral therapy in people with HIV (dated by TCRdb to about 2022). A note on the overall study: The earliest samples were collected approximately a decade before the 2015 WHO recommendation for immediate ART, a period when ART was typically delayed until CD4 counts fell. No cross-contamination during QIAcube processing was seen in test extractions of a monoclonal T-cell line run alongside around 31 polyclonal samples. A retrospective serial study tested whether ART initiation and durable HIV suppression were associated with changes in peripheral blood TRB repertoire composition and diversity. Among the approximately 30 participants with HIV, approximately 10 were female. The cohort contributed over 150 cryopreserved PBMC samples from 30 to 35 adults with confirmed HIV infection, collected serially over a mean of approximately 6 years (range 1-12).

For this clone: Its antigen is currently not known. Base quality data are lacking; no much larger clone is found one base away.

Overall results and qualifications from the work: HIV repertoires had narrower CDR3 length ranges than controls, and the network structure suggested an antigen-experienced repertoire that shifted only slightly toward naive after ART. Because pre-ART samples had limited cell numbers, unsorted PBMC were profiled rather than sorted CD4+ and CD8+ T cells. Starting ART was linked to a significant rise in TRB diversity, yet even after long-term ART the diversity remained significantly lower than in transplant donor controls. Limited PBMC availability meant only the TCR beta chain was sequenced, without alpha chain pairing. Expanded TRB clones identified before ART initiation dominated the repertoire at all time points, although this dominance fluctuated and declined in many PLHIV after ART. The samples were dated from about 2004 to 2017, and the ART regimens that were used may be less effective than current ART regimens. Inferences about post-ART repertoire changes were limited because no data were available on ART adherence, viral resistance or therapy changes.

The immunoSEQ hsTCRB v3.0 assay was used at survey level resolution to sequence the TRB variable region. A depth of roughly 35,000-50,000 T-cell genomes per sample was targeted for TRB sequencing. TRB libraries were pooled and sequenced on an Illumina MiSeq using a v3 150-cycle kit. The original pipeline was this. Repertoire analysis was run in R within a reproducible Nextflow workflow that covered QC, data transformation and analysis. LymphoSeq2, an R package for exploring AIRR-Seq data, was used to implement custom analyses. A handful of samples that produced fewer than 5000 total TRB sequences were removed, so 150 to 200 HIV repertoires were analyzed. Among the approximately 200 retained HIV repertoires, more than 55 were collected before ART initiation and 129 after ART initiation. Repertoires were downsampled to 5000 TRB nucleotide sequences, and summary statistics were averaged over 100 downsampling iterations. The analysis kept only TRB sequences whose CDR3 regions were at least seven amino acids long. Two measures captured diversity: a Shannon entropy-derived clonality score and the Gini coefficient. In repertoire networks, the top 5000 CDR3 amino acid sequences were linked whenever an edit distance of one separated two sequences. For TRB CDR3 amino acid sequences, GLIPH2 was used to predict antigen specificity groups and MHC restriction. Known CMV, EBV, HIV or tissue antigen associations were flagged by matching CDR3 amino acid sequences against VDJdb and McPAS-TCR. Pre-ART, post-ART and control groups were compared with Wilcoxon signed-rank tests and Holm-Bonferroni correction. Drawn from immuneACCESS, this table holds only the in-frame rearrangements with V and J called that TCRdb kept. Clones are partly lost; checked studies trace under half to an unresolved V gene and leave the rest unexplained. From that table come the V and J calls and clone size; the DNA was used to work out D and trimming. The sample data list 30,000 to 35,000 clones, and approximately 75% of these were observed just once. The top ten hold around 3.5% of the sample.

Inclusion was restricted to participants for whom at least one PBMC sample before ART initiation and at least two post-ART samples were available. Treatment was received in the United States of America by all participants with HIV. Before DNA extraction, cryopreserved samples containing 1-10 million PBMC were thawed and washed. At the time of the earliest PBMC sample for each participant with HIV, ages ranged from roughly 20 to 60 years. PBMC samples from each participant spanned 1-4 timepoints before ART initiation and 2-8 timepoints after ART initiation, with a median of 7 samples. For every participant, serial HIV viral load, CD4+ T-cell count, ART history and demographic data were obtained. A Qiagen kit on a QIAcube was used to extract genomic DNA from unsorted PBMC, with samples processed in batches of 12. V was cut back by 0 bases and J by 7 bases, leaving a gap of 5 bases between them. The CDR3 runs 11 amino acids, cysteine and phenylalanine included. The sequence is cut down to CDR3 DNA, 33 bases in frame from base 1. The germline V gene provides CDR1 SGHRS and CDR2 YFSETQ.

The chain was built from TRBV5-1 and TRBJ2-7, with the D gene not clear enough to name. The receptor was derived from a middle-aged man with HIV. The sample here was unsorted PBMCs, taken 3 years after starting antiretroviral therapy. The sequenced DNA: TGCGCCAGCAGCTTGGTTGGTGAGCAGTACTTC. Translation gives CASSLVGEQYF.